These T cell receptor beta chains were read from a single sample in a study of CD8 T cells in Susac syndrome. TCRdb re-called the immunoSEQ multiplex PCR reads with MiXCR, one entry per CDR3 protein. The sample lists 100,000 or so distinct CDR3 sequences; 95% were seen once. Sequencing was carried out using CD8+ T cells from PBMCs. These receptors were obtained from a human donor with Susac syndrome. Both conserved end residues are part of each CDR3. The order of the fields is J gene, D gene, CDR3 length, V gene, clone size, CDR3 protein, CDR3 DNA. D genes are given only for firm matches. Size tells how often a clone was seen (once, few, many) or the class of an expanded clone, and some rows leave it out.

J: TRBJ2-7; D: -; length: 17; V: TRBV25-1; size: -; CDR3: CASSESRTIQGSYEQYF; DNA: TGTGCCAGCAGTGAATCCCGGACAATTCAGGGCTCCTACGAGCAGTACTTC
J: TRBJ1-1; D: -; length: 12; V: TRBV27; size: -; CDR3: CATQGWNTEAFF; DNA: TGTGCCACCCAGGGATGGAACACTGAAGCTTTCTTT
J: TRBJ2-3; D: -; length: 15; V: TRBV6-5; size: -; CDR3: CASSSLGGRGDTQYF; DNA: TGTGCCAGCAGTTCTCTAGGGGGGCGGGGTGATACGCAGTATTTT
J: TRBJ2-3; D: -; length: 13; V: TRBV13; size: -; CDR3: CASSFGHTDTQYF; DNA: TGTGCCAGCAGCTTTGGACACACAGATACGCAGTATTTT
J: TRBJ1-1; D: -; length: 12; V: TRBV20-1; size: -; CDR3: CSVGSGSTEAFF; DNA: TGCAGTGTAGGGTCTGGGAGCACTGAAGCTTTCTTT
J: TRBJ2-6; D: -; length: 17; V: TRBV11-2; size: -; CDR3: CASSLVNQVSGANVLTF; DNA: TGTGCCAGCAGCTTAGTAAATCAGGTTTCTGGGGCCAACGTCCTGACTTTC
J: TRBJ2-3; D: -; length: 14; V: TRBV6-5; size: -; CDR3: CASSYPGDPDTQYF; DNA: TGTGCCAGCAGTTACCCCGGGGACCCAGATACGCAGTATTTT
J: TRBJ2-7; D: -; length: 12; V: TRBV19; size: -; CDR3: CASSRSSGEQYF; DNA: TGTGCCAGTAGTAGATCATCGGGCGAGCAGTACTTC
J: TRBJ1-1; D: -; length: 12; V: TRBV9; size: -; CDR3: CASSVVRGAAFF; DNA: TGTGCCAGCAGCGTAGTGCGGGGCGCAGCTTTCTTT
J: TRBJ2-7; D: TRBD2; length: 14; V: TRBV3-1; size: -; CDR3: CASSALAGTNEQYF; DNA: TGTGCCAGCAGCGCACTAGCGGGGACTAACGAGCAGTACTTC
J: TRBJ1-1; D: -; length: 13; V: TRBV19; size: once; CDR3: CASSSRGFTEAFF; DNA: TGTGCCAGTAGTAGCAGGGGCTTCACTGAAGCTTTCTTT
J: TRBJ2-5; D: TRBD2; length: 15; V: TRBV5-6; size: -; CDR3: CASSLEREGRKTQYF; DNA: TGTGCCAGCAGCTTGGAGCGGGAGGGCCGTAAGACCCAGTACTTC
J: TRBJ2-1; D: -; length: 15; V: TRBV19; size: -; CDR3: CASSIKAGRSNEQFF; DNA: TGTGCCAGTAGTATCAAGGCGGGGAGGAGCAATGAGCAGTTCTTC
J: TRBJ2-3; D: -; length: 15; V: TRBV28; size: once; CDR3: CASKAGGFDTDTQYF; DNA: TGTGCCAGCAAGGCTGGCGGGTTTGACACAGATACGCAGTATTTT
J: TRBJ2-7; D: -; length: 13; V: TRBV19; size: -; CDR3: CASSIRTEYEQYF; DNA: TGTGCCAGTAGTATCCGGACGGAATACGAGCAGTACTTC
J: TRBJ2-7; D: TRBD2; length: 15; V: TRBV27; size: once; CDR3: CAGSLGVAGVDEQYF; DNA: TGTGCCGGCAGTTTAGGGGTAGCGGGAGTTGACGAGCAGTACTTC
J: TRBJ2-1; D: TRBD1; length: 14; V: TRBV29-1; size: -; CDR3: CSVVRDSSFNEQFF; DNA: TGCAGCGTAGTACGGGACAGCTCCTTCAATGAGCAGTTCTTC
J: TRBJ2-3; D: TRBD1; length: 16; V: TRBV27; size: -; CDR3: CASSSTSGQAQGGQYF; DNA: TGTGCCAGCAGTTCCACCTCGGGACAGGCCCAAGGGGGGCAGTATTTT
J: TRBJ1-2; D: TRBD1; length: 17; V: TRBV29-1; size: -; CDR3: CSARQGKSGTPRYGYTF; DNA: TGCAGCGCAAGACAGGGCAAGTCCGGTACCCCCCGCTATGGCTACACCTTC
J: TRBJ2-7; D: -; length: 14; V: TRBV27; size: -; CDR3: CASSPFGITVEQYF; DNA: TGTGCCAGCAGCCCTTTTGGGATTACGGTCGAGCAGTACTTC